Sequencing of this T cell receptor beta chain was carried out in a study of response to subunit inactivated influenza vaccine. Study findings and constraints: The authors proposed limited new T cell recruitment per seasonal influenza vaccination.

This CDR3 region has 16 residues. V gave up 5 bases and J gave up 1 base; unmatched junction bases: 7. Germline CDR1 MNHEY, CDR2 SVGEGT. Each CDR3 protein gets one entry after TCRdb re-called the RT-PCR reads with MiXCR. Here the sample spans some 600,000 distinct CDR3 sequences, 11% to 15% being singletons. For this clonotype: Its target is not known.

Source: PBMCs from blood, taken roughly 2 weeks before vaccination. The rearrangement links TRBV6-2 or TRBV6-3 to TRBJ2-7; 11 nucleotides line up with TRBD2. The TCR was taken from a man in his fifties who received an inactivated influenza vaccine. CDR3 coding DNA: TGTGCCAGCAGTCTCACCCCTAGCGGGAGGTCCTACGAGCAGTACTTC. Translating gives CASSLTPSGRSYEQYF.